This T cell receptor beta chain was observed in a study of T-cell memory formation after mild COVID-19. TCRdb re-called the 5' RACE reads with MiXCR, one entry per CDR3 protein. In the table there are fewer than 350,000 distinct CDR3 sequences, around 8% of which are singletons. The CDR3 extends over 11 amino acids. The V gene lost 3 bases and the J gene lost 11 bases, with 10 bases spanning the gap. The receptor's source is a man aged 18 to 29 who had mild COVID-19 (a few samples of this study predate the infection). Cell type and time point are not known. What was sequenced was PBMCs or a T cell subset sorted from them (not recorded which). V and J are TRBV12-3 or TRBV12-4 and TRBJ1-1; D call uncertain. The CDR3 DNA follows: TGTGCCAGCAGTTTTTACGGTGCTGCTTTCTTT. Its translation is CASSFYGAAFF.